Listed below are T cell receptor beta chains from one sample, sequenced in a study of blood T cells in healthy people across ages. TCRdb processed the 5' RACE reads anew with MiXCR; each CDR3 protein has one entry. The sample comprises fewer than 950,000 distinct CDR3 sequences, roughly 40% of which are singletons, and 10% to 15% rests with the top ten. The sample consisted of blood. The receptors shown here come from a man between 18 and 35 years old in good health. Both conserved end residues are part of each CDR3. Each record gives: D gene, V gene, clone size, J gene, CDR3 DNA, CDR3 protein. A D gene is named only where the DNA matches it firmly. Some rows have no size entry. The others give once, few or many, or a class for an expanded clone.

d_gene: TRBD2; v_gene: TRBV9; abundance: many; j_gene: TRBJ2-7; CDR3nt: TGTGCCAGCAGCGTAGAGTATAGGGGAGGGAAGCAGTACTTC; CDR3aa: CASSVEYRGGKQYF
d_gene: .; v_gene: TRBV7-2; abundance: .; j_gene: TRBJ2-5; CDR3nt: TGTGCCAGCAGCCTCCAATCGGGCCGAGATGAGCAGTACTTC; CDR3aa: CASSLQSGRDEQYF
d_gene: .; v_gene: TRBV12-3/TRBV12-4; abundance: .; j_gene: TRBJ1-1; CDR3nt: TGTGCCAGCAGTTCCGAGGGTGGGGTTCACACTGAAGCTTTCTTT; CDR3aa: CASSSEGGVHTEAFF
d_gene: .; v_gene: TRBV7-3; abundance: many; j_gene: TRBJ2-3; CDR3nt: TGTGCCAGCAGCTTAACGATGGGGCCGTCGGGAGATACGCAGTATTTT; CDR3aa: CASSLTMGPSGDTQYF
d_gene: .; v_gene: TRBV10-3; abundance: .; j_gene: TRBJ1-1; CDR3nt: TGTGCCATCAAGATTGTGGGGGAGAACACTGAAGCTTTCTTT; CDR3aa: CAIKIVGENTEAFF
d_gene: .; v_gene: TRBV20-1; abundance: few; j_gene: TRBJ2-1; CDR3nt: TGCAGTGCTATAGACTACAATGAGCAGTTCTTC; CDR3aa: CSAIDYNEQFF
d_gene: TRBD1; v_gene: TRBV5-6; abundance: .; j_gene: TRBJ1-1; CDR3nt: TGTGCCAGCAGCTTCGGGACAGGGTATACTGAAGCTTTCTTT; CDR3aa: CASSFGTGYTEAFF
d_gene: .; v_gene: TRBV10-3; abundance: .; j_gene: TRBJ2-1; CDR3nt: TGTGCCATCAGTGGATGGGACAATGAGCAGTTCTTC; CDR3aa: CAISGWDNEQFF
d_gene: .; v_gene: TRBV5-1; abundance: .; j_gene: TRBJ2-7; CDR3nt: TGCGCCAGCAGCCCGATCCGCACGGGCGAGCAGTACTTC; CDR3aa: CASSPIRTGEQYF
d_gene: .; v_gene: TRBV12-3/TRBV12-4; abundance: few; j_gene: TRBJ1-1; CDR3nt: TGTGCCAGCAGGCCCTCTACAGCGAACACTGAAGCTTTCTTT; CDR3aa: CASRPSTANTEAFF